The 10 T cell receptor beta chains given below trace back to one sample, sequenced in a study of graft-versus-host responses after intestinal transplantation. What these receptors recognize is not known. Profiling relied on immunoSEQ multiplex PCR, and the TCRdb table lists in-frame clones only, not all of them. The table records under 85,000 clones, about 90% of them present only once. Source: unstimulated CD8+ T cells sorted from spleen or lymph node cells, taken before intestinal transplant. Every receptor here comes from a human donor who received an intestinal transplant.

This chain links TRBV29-1 with TRBJ1-1; D unclear. This CDR3 is built from 10 residues. V dropped 4 bases and J dropped 6 bases, with 6 bases sitting between them. Germline CDR1 SQVTM, CDR2 ANQGSEA. CDR3 DNA: TGCAGCGTTGTAAAGCCTGAAGCTTTCTTT. Its protein is CSVVKPEAFF.

The chain uses TRBV9 and TRBJ2-1; 8 nucleotides align to TRBD2. Looked up from germline, CDR1 is SGDLS and CDR2 is YYNGEE. V trimming: 4 bases; J trimming: 4 bases; junction bases outside the gene matches: 7. The CDR3 runs 15 residues. CDR3 protein: CASSYTSGDYNEQFF. The CDR3 DNA reads as TGTGCCAGCAGCTACACTAGCGGAGATTACAATGAGCAGTTCTTC.

The V call is TRBV5-1, the J call TRBJ1-1, with 10 nucleotides matching TRBD1. V was pared by 4 bases and J by 1 base, with 4 bases of the junction left unmatched. The germline gives CDR1 SGHRS, CDR2 YFSETQ. The length of the CDR3 is 15 residues. CDR3 sequence (DNA): TGCGCCAGCAGCGCCAGACAGGGGGCGAACACTGAAGCTTTCTTT. Its protein is CASSARQGANTEAFF.

The J gene is TRBJ2-5, the V gene TRBV4-1, with 7 bases matching TRBD2. Germline CDR1 reads MGHRA; CDR2 reads YSYEKL. V lost 1 base and J lost 11; bases outside the gene matches: 4. The CDR3 spans 12 residues. For the CDR3, the DNA is TGCGCCAGCAGCCAAGCGGGGGGAGAGCAGTACTTC. Its translation is CASSQAGGEQYF.

The chain uses TRBV2 and TRBJ2-5; 11 bases are a match to TRBD2. With 7 bases clipped from V and 2 bases from J, the junction kept 9 bases outside the gene matches. Germline CDR1 and CDR2: SNHLY and FYNNEI. The CDR3 covers 16 residues. The CDR3 bases are TGTGCCAGCACGACTAGCGGGGAGGGGGTACAAGAGACCCAGTACTTC. It yields the protein CASTTSGEGVQETQYF.

The chain recombines TRBV4-1 with TRBJ2-5; perhaps TRBD2 as D (5 bases). The V and J ends lost 0 bases and 5 bases respectively, with 10 bases between them. CDR1 is MGHRA and CDR2 is YSYEKL in the germline V gene. The CDR3 is 14 residues long. As DNA, the CDR3 is TGCGCCAGCAGCCAAGAACTAGTCCGGGAGACCCAGTACTTC. It encodes CASSQELVRETQYF.

The CDR3 nucleotides are TGTGCCAGCAGCCAAAATCCGGGACAGCCGACTGAATCTGGAAACACCATATATTTT. It translates to CASSQNPGQPTESGNTIYF. V gene TRBV9 combines with J gene TRBJ1-3; 7 bases map to TRBD1. This CDR3 has 19 amino acids. Trimming cost V 4 bases and J 1 base; bases outside gene matches: 17. The germline V gene encodes CDR1 SGDLS and CDR2 YYNGEE.

This clone appeared a few times. This rearrangement joins TRBV27 to TRBJ1-5; 8 nucleotides line up with TRBD1. The V and J ends lost 4 bases and 11 bases, in that order; junction bases with no gene match: 10. Germline CDR1 is MNHEY and CDR2 is SMNVEV (reference sequence). This CDR3 contains 14 residues. The CDR3 loop reads CASSSTGGVGAQHF. The CDR3 coding sequence is TGTGCCAGCAGTTCCACAGGGGGGGTAGGAGCCCAGCATTTT.

The chain couples TRBV4-1 to TRBJ1-1; D gene uncertain. The CDR3 runs 13 residues. V was cut by 4 bases and J by 4 bases, with 10 bases left in between. Germline V gene sequence: CDR1 MGHRA, CDR2 YSYEKL. In nucleotides, the CDR3 is TGCGCCAGCAGCCCACCGGAGGGCACTGAAGCTTTCTTT. It codes for CASSPPEGTEAFF.

This clone has only one observation. V usage is TRBV5-4 and J usage is TRBJ2-7; maybe TRBD1 (5 bases). The CDR3 contains 14 residues. CDR1 and CDR2 from the germline V gene are SGHNT and YYREEE (reference sequence). Trimming took off 5 bases at V and 0 bases at J, with 12 bases between the two ends. The CDR3 protein is CASSFLGDSYEQYF. CDR3 sequence (DNA): TGTGCCAGCAGTTTCCTAGGGGACTCCTACGAGCAGTACTTC.